This TCR beta chain was observed in a study of blood T cell repertoires in COVID-19. Study-wide context: There were acute and convalescent COVID-19 samples, and they came from the United States, Italy and Spain. PBMCs, B-cell-depleted T cells, or T cells provided the cDNA or gDNA that made up the material.

As originally analysed: Estimated nucleated cell counts came from reference gene primer amplification. Profiled with immunoSEQ multiplex PCR; TCRdb holds only in-frame clones, not every one. The V and J calls and clone size come from that table; D and trimming were worked out from the DNA. The sample lists 95,000 or so clones, about nine tenths occurring once. The CDR3 loop spans 14 amino acids. J gave up 10 bases and V 8 bases, and 9 bases lay outside the gene matches. From germline, CDR1 is MDHEN and CDR2 SYDVKM. Source material: peripheral blood. The sequence was obtained from a woman aged 70-85 years with acute or convalescent COVID-19. The chain has TRBV28 and TRBJ1-6, with 9 bases lining up with TRBD1. DNA for the CDR3: TGTGCCAGCGTCCCGGGACAGGGAGGGTCACCCCTCCACTTT. Translating it yields CASVPGQGGSPLHF. The full variable domain, its missing parts supplied by reference TRBV28 and TRBJ1-6, is DVKVTQSSRYLVKRTGEKVFLECVQDMDHENMFWYRQDPGLGLRLIYFSYDVKMKEKGDIPEGYSVSREKKERFSLILESASTNQTSMYLCASVPGQGGSPLHFGNGTRLTVT.